The 17 T cell receptor beta chains listed next were all sequenced from one sample in a study of blood T cell repertoires in COVID-19 (dated by TCRdb to between 2020 and 2021). Library preparation was by the immunoSEQ multiplex PCR assay. The immuneACCESS repertoire file appears here via TCRdb, limited to in-frame rearrangements. These files lack a portion of the clones; in checked studies, under half of the deficit traces to unresolved V genes, and the cause of the others is not known. The sample records about 150,000 clones, about 90% of which are singletons. The ten top clones hold 0.55% of the sample. Sequencing used peripheral blood. These receptors were obtained from a middle-aged man with acute or convalescent COVID-19.

The chain couples TRBV9 to TRBJ2-3, with D perhaps TRBD2 (6 bases). The length of the CDR3 is 15 residues. The V gene's germline CDR1 is SGDLS and CDR2 YYNGEE. Trimming pared 5 bases from V and 2 bases from J, leaving 15 bases between. This CDR3 is CASSPEVADTDTQYF. In nucleotides, the CDR3 is TGTGCCAGCAGTCCAGAGGTAGCGGACACAGATACGCAGTATTTT.

This rearrangement joins TRBV3-1 (or the pseudogene TRBV3-2) to TRBJ1-1; 7 bases are a match to TRBD1. Trimming took 0 bases from V and 5 from J; bases not matched to a gene: 6. Germline V CDR1 and CDR2: LGHDT, YNNKEL (reference sequence). CDR3 length equals 15 residues. This CDR3 is CASSQDLTGATEAFF. CDR3 DNA sequence: TGTGCCAGCAGCCAAGATCTTACAGGGGCAACTGAAGCTTTCTTT.

CDR3 amino acids: CAIRDRGESPLHF. The CDR3 DNA follows: TGTGCCATCAGGGACAGGGGTGAGTCACCCCTCCACTTT. The chain links TRBV10-3 to TRBJ1-6; 9 bases map to TRBD1. J lost 10 bases, V lost 6 bases, and 4 bases had no gene match. Germline V gene lookup returns CDR1 ENHRY and CDR2 SYGVKD. The CDR3 covers 13 residues.

The chain combines TRBV7-8 with TRBJ1-2, with 7 bases fitting TRBD1. Germline assignment: CDR1 SGHVS and CDR2 FQNEAQ. The junction had 7 bases not matched to a gene; V was cut back by 5 bases and J by 7 bases. The CDR3 sequence is 13 residues long. This CDR3 reads CASSEQGLGGYTF. In nucleotides, the CDR3 is TGTGCCAGCAGCGAACAGGGGCTTGGTGGCTACACCTTC.

CDR3 nucleotides: TGCGCCAGCAGCTTGGTCGGGGGTGACGGGGAGCTGTTTTTT. This codes for CASSLVGGDGELFF. This chain uses TRBV5-1 with TRBJ2-2; TRBD2 might be the D (6 bases). The CDR3 runs 14 residues. CDR1 and CDR2 (germline): SGHRS, YFSETQ. With 0 bases removed from V and 7 bases from J, the gap between germline ends came to 10 bases.

The chain has TRBV19 and TRBJ1-5, with D tentatively TRBD1 (6 bases). V lost 5 bases and J lost 7, with 18 bases in between. In germline, CDR1 is LNHDA, CDR2 SQIVND (reference sequence). The CDR3 extends over 15 amino acids. In nucleotides, the CDR3 is TGTGCCAGTAGTCGAAGGGGGGGAGATGGACAGCCCCAGCATTTT. This sequence encodes CASSRRGGDGQPQHF.

The chain carries TRBV12-5 and TRBJ2-5; D gene uncertain. The V end was cut by 5 bases, the J end by 2 bases, with 12 bases between. The CDR3 consists of 14 residues. From germline, CDR1 is LGHNT and CDR2 FRNRAP. CDR3 sequence: CASGLDDLQETQYF. DNA of the CDR3: TGTGCTAGTGGTCTAGATGACTTACAAGAGACCCAGTACTTC.

The chain employs TRBV29-1 and TRBJ2-5; weak D call: TRBD1 (5 bases). The V end lost 4 bases, the J end lost 2 bases, and 20 bases lay between the germline ends. The CDR3 has 16 amino acids. Germline CDR1 is SQVTM and CDR2 is ANQGSEA. Here the CDR3 reads CSVVRQYGVDQETQYF. CDR3 coding DNA: TGCAGCGTTGTAAGACAGTATGGGGTTGATCAAGAGACCCAGTACTTC.

The chain combines TRBV9 with TRBJ1-3; the D is unclear. Germline CDR1 is SGDLS and CDR2 is YYNGEE. This CDR3 is built from 19 residues. With 2 bases removed from V and 0 bases from J, the gap between germline ends came to 21 bases. DNA of the CDR3: TGTGCCAGCAGCGTTACCCTCCGGGGTCCCGATAACTCTGGAAACACCATATATTTT. It is translated as CASSVTLRGPDNSGNTIYF.

The chain joins TRBV5-5 to TRBJ2-7; 11 bases line up with TRBD1. The CDR3 runs 17 residues. CDR1 and CDR2 from the germline V gene are SGHKS and YYEKEE (reference sequence). Unmatched junction bases numbered 9, after V lost 1 base and J lost 3 bases. This chain's CDR3 is CASSLHPRGQGDYEQYF. The CDR3 coding sequence is TGTGCCAGCAGCTTGCACCCACGGGGACAGGGGGACTACGAGCAGTACTTC.

V gene TRBV12-3 or TRBV12-4 combines with J gene TRBJ2-2, with D tentatively TRBD1 (6 bases). Trimming took off 5 bases at V and 8 bases at J, with 12 bases between the two ends. CDR3 length equals 13 residues. This CDR3 reads CASSKDSKGELFF. The DNA of the CDR3 is TGTGCCAGCAGTAAGGACAGTAAGGGGGAGCTGTTTTTT.

This chain links TRBV2 with TRBJ1-2; no firm D call. This CDR3 region has 10 residues. With 6 bases removed from V and 4 bases from J, the gap between germline ends came to 3 bases. Germline V CDR1 and CDR2: SNHLY, FYNNEI. CDR3: CASSVYGYTF. The CDR3 region has the DNA TGTGCCAGCAGCGTCTATGGCTACACCTTC. The complete variable domain, with remaining parts taken from reference TRBV2 and TRBJ1-2, reads EPEVTQTPSHQVTQMGQEVILRCVPISNHLYFYWYRQILGQKVEFLVSFYNNEISEKSEIFDDQFSVERPDGSNFTLKIRSTKLEDSAMYFCASSVYGYTFGSGTRLTVV.

This clone has a single count. J is TRBJ2-4 and V is TRBV19, with 7 bases fitting TRBD2. Germline lookup yields CDR1 LNHDA and CDR2 SQIVND (reference sequence). CDR3 length equals 19 residues. The trim removed 1 base at V and 0 bases at J, leaving 12 bases unmatched. This CDR3 is CASSIGQGGQKLAKNIQYF. The CDR3 region has the DNA TGTGCCAGTAGTATAGGTCAGGGAGGGCAAAAGCTAGCCAAAAACATTCAGTACTTC.

The chain employs TRBV28 and TRBJ2-5; 11 bases match TRBD1. Per the germline V gene, CDR1 is MDHEN and CDR2 is SYDVKM. The CDR3 sequence is 16 residues long. The trim removed 6 bases at V and 4 bases at J, leaving 10 bases unmatched. In DNA, the CDR3 is TGTGCCAGCAGGGGACCCGGGACAGGGGGGGGAGAGACCCAGTACTTC. This translates into CASRGPGTGGGETQYF.

The chain combines TRBV7-9 with TRBJ2-7, with D tentatively TRBD2 (5 bases). Trimming removed 1 base from V and 6 bases from J, with 10 bases in between. Per the germline V gene, CDR1 is SEHNR and CDR2 is FQNEAQ (reference sequence). This CDR3 contains 13 residues. CDR3 residues: CASSLVVGGEQYV. The CDR3 DNA sequence: TGTGCCAGCAGCTTAGTGGTTGGAGGCGAGCAGTACGTC.

The rearrangement links TRBV27 to TRBJ2-1, with 7 bases matching TRBD1. The CDR3 covers 13 residues. CDR1 is MNHEY and CDR2 is SMNVEV in the germline V gene (reference sequence). V shed 8 bases, J shed 6 bases, and the junction held 7 bases outside the gene matches. CDR3 in amino acids: CASYTRDSNEQFF. The CDR3 DNA reads TGTGCCAGCTATACCCGGGACAGCAATGAGCAGTTCTTC.

The genes are TRBV7-3 and TRBJ2-1; 7 nucleotides match TRBD1. Germline values: CDR1 SGHTA, CDR2 FQGTGA. V trimming: 4 bases; J trimming: 7 bases; junction bases outside the gene matches: 1. CDR3 length: 12 amino acids. In nucleotides, the CDR3 is TGTGCCAGCAGCTCGACAGGGAATGAGCAGTTCTTC. Encoded protein: CASSSTGNEQFF.